The 11 T cell receptor beta chains below come from one sample, sequenced in a study of somatic mutations in cytotoxic T cells in rheumatoid arthritis. Only in-frame clones appear in the TCRdb table, and some are missing; sequencing was by immunoSEQ multiplex PCR. The sample has around 19,000 clones, approximately 67% seen once. Sequencing was performed on CD8+ T cells sorted from blood. The receptors were gathered from an adult with rheumatoid arthritis.

This sequence joins TRBV25-1 and TRBJ2-7; no definite D call. The V and J ends lost 2 bases and 5 bases respectively, with 19 bases between them. The germline V gene has CDR1 MGHDK and CDR2 SYGVNS. This CDR3 contains 16 residues. The CDR3 DNA follows: TGTGCCAGCAGTGAAACACGACCTACCAAACTCCACGAGCAGTACTTC. It is translated as CASSETRPTKLHEQYF.

V usage is TRBV23-1 and J usage is TRBJ2-7; maybe TRBD2 (5 bases). TRBV23-1 is recorded as an ORF, its role being uncertain. The CDR3 covers 14 residues. Deletions cut 4 bases from V and 6 bases from J, with 16 bases between. The CDR3 DNA reads TGCGCCAGCAGTCGGTGGAGGACCCCCACCGAGCAGTACTTC. It translates to CASSRWRTPTEQYF.

The chain carries TRBV4-1 and TRBJ1-1; possible D gene TRBD1, 5 bases. This CDR3 is built from 15 residues. In germline, CDR1 is MGHRA, CDR2 YSYEKL. The V and J ends lost 1 base and 3 bases respectively, with 12 bases between them. The CDR3 protein is CASSQVAGKDTEAFF. CDR3 nucleotides: TGCGCCAGCAGCCAAGTGGCAGGGAAGGACACTGAAGCTTTCTTT.

In this sample, this clone turned up a few times. V gene TRBV28 combines with J gene TRBJ2-7; D is uncertain. This CDR3 spans 13 amino acids. CDR1 is MDHEN, CDR2 SYDVKM, per germline. V gave up 3 bases and J gave up 6 bases, with 12 bases separating them. The CDR3 region is CASSFVLLTEQYF. DNA for the CDR3: TGTGCCAGCAGTTTTGTACTCCTGACCGAGCAGTACTTC.

This clone has only a few counts. The gene calls are TRBV5-8 and TRBJ2-7, with TRBD1 matching over 8 bases. Germline CDR1 and CDR2: SGHTS and YDEGEE. The CDR3 has 16 amino acids. Losses at the gene ends were 0 bases for V and 4 bases for J; bases not matched to a gene: 9. The CDR3, as DNA: TGTGCCAGCAGCTTGGAACTTCGAGGACAGGGATACGAGCAGTACTTC. It yields the protein CASSLELRGQGYEQYF.

V and J are TRBV6-5 and TRBJ1-6; TRBD1 is a possible D gene (5 bases). The germline V and J ends were trimmed by 5 bases and 10 bases, with 15 bases remaining between them. Germline CDR1 and CDR2: MNHEY and SVGAGI. The CDR3 covers 14 residues. CDR3: CASSTSGGVSPLHF. In DNA form, the CDR3 reads TGTGCCAGCAGTACCTCCGGGGGGGTGTCACCCCTCCACTTT.

The chain links TRBV10-1 to TRBJ1-1, with TRBD1 identical over 9 bases. Looked up from germline, CDR1 is WNHNN and CDR2 is SYGVQD (reference sequence). The V and J ends lost 5 bases and 1 base, in that order; junction bases with no gene match: 14. The CDR3 length is 18 residues. The CDR3 sequence: CASSPGTGMGLKNTEAFF. CDR3 nucleotides: TGCGCCAGCAGTCCCGGGACAGGGATGGGGTTGAAGAACACTGAAGCTTTCTTT.

The chain links TRBV29-1 to TRBJ2-3; a weak D match, TRBD1 (5 bases). Trimming shortened V by 6 bases and J by 5 bases, and 12 bases separated the two germline ends. The germline V gene has CDR1 SQVTM and CDR2 ANQGSEA. The CDR3 has 12 residues. The CDR3 nucleotides are TGCAGCGTAGAATTCACAGGAGATACGCAGTATTTT. Amino acid sequence: CSVEFTGDTQYF.

J is TRBJ1-5 and V is TRBV27; D is perhaps TRBD1 (6 bases). The germline V gene has CDR1 MNHEY and CDR2 SMNVEV (reference sequence). The CDR3 runs 17 residues. The V gene lost 8 bases and the J gene lost 6 bases, with 26 bases spanning the gap. The CDR3 loop is CASANTGAGRLVQPQHF. The DNA for the CDR3 is TGTGCCAGCGCCAATACGGGGGCAGGGAGGTTGGTTCAGCCCCAGCATTTT.

The genes are TRBV5-6 and TRBJ1-2, with D possibly being TRBD1 (6 bases). The CDR3 spans 16 residues. Per germline, CDR1 SGHDT and CDR2 YYEEEE. V was pared by 4 bases and J by 0 bases, with 16 bases between. The CDR3 protein is CASSPEGGTTNYGYTF. Written as DNA, the CDR3 is TGTGCCAGCAGCCCCGAGGGGGGCACTACTAACTATGGCTACACCTTC.

The V gene is TRBV9, the J gene TRBJ2-3; possible D gene TRBD2, 6 bases. Germline V gene sequence: CDR1 SGDLS, CDR2 YYNGEE. Trimming left V 3 bases short and J 8 bases short, with 22 bases between. The CDR3 length is 16 residues. The CDR3 region is CASSGWEDTGPFTQYF. The DNA of the CDR3 is TGTGCCAGCAGCGGATGGGAGGACACGGGGCCTTTTACGCAGTATTTT.